This TCR beta chain stems from a study of vaccination and CD4 T cells after COVID-19 (dated by TCRdb to 2021 to 2024). Background on the whole study: The convalescent cohort comprised six males and four females, including two Hispanic individuals, seven Caucasians, two Asians and one multiracial person. The spike-specific CD4+ TCR repertoire was compared before and after mRNA vaccination in 10 to 11 COVID-19 convalescent patients and several infection-naive healthy vaccine recipients. Memory CD4+ T cell crossreactivity between SARS-CoV-2 and common cold coronavirus spike proteins was assessed at the TCR clonotype level in an earlier paper using these donors. Post-vaccine blood samples were obtained a median of about 70 days after the second vaccine dose, with a range of about 14 to 241 days. Each participant got two doses of either the Pfizer-BioNTech BNT162b2 vaccine (n=8) or the Moderna mRNA-1273 vaccine (n=2). Post-COVID blood samples were collected from convalescent patients a median of approximately 93 days after diagnosis, with a range of about 30 to 161 days. In control cultures, a CEFX viral epitope pool was used as positive control, an HIV-1 Nef peptide pool was used as negative control, or no peptide was added. For stimulating the cultures, overlapping spike peptide pools were used, derived from SARS-CoV-2 as well as from the common cold coronaviruses HCoV-NL63, HCoV-OC43 and HCoV-229E. Results the study describes overall, beyond this receptor: The median number of SARS-CoV-2-reactive clonotypes rose from 20 to 25 after infection to 38 after vaccination, but the change was not significant. In convalescent patients, nearly all vaccine-specific clones (304 of 307) were found to be mono-reactive for SARS-CoV-2 spike rather than cross-reactive with common cold coronaviruses. The study included relatively few convalescent patients and did not analyze early timepoints after natural infection. In convalescent patients, a median around 90% of post-vaccine SARS-CoV-2-reactive clones were detected only after vaccination, and vaccine-specific priming was suggested by this finding.

The treatment or condition tag for this specimen amounts to: roughly 11-day PBMC culture with coronavirus spike peptide pools or control peptides (ViraFEST assay). CD4+ T cells from unexposed donors were collected before the COVID-19 pandemic (2011-2018). To expand antigen-specific T cells with peptide pools and then pick out the expanded clonotypes through TCR sequencing, the study relied on the ViraFEST assay. Some 2 million PBMCs per well were cultured in IMDM with approximately 4.9% human AB serum and 8 to 10 IU/ml IL-2, plus 10 ug/ml peptide pools. On days 3 and 7, half of the culture medium was replaced with fresh IL-2-containing medium. After approximately eleven days of culture, CD4+ T cells were isolated by negative selection using the EasySep CD4+ T cell isolation kit. As cell numbers permitted, CD4+ T cells from unexposed donors were tested for reactivity to SARS-CoV-2 S and N and to four common cold coronavirus spike pools. Ficoll-Paque Plus gradient centrifugation was used to isolate PBMCs from whole blood, and the isolated PBMCs were then either used fresh or cryopreserved at -140C. Triplicate wells were generally used for each culture condition. Leukapheresis product for the unexposed donors was bought commercially.

The library was made by PCR. DNA from cultured CD4+ T cells underwent TCR sequencing with the Oncomine TCR Beta short-read assay at the Johns Hopkins FTIC core. Genomic DNA was extracted from the cultured CD4+ T cells with the QIAamp micro DNA kit. Oncomine TCR Beta libraries from cultured CD4+ T cells were pooled with unique dual indexes and sequenced on an Illumina iSeq 100. The source study handled its data this way. Non-productive sequences were filtered out, and CDR3s that did not start with C, did not end with F or W, or were shorter than 7 amino acids were discarded. Antigen-specific clonotypes were identified with the MANAFEST web application by comparing peptide-stimulated wells with reference and other culture wells. For a clone to be called positive, the clone needed an FDR below 0.05, an odds ratio above 5, and a productive frequency above 0.1% in at least two of three replicate wells. Clonotypes that were significantly expanded in both SARS-CoV-2 spike wells and at least one common cold coronavirus spike condition were defined as cross-reactive. Similarity between CDR3 sequences was evaluated in R version 3.6.1 using Levenshtein distances (stringdist) and unrooted phylogenetic trees (ape). TCRdb reprocessed the public reads (quality trimming at Q25 with fastp, clone calling with MiXCR) and kept in-frame beta chains. Duplicate CDR3 protein sequences are folded into a single record with the most common DNA and genes. The V and J calls and clone size are TCRdb's, not the authors'. The sample has roughly 5,300 distinct CDR3 sequences on record, 50% to 75% of them singletons. The top ten constitute less than 55% of the sample.

On this clonotype: Its antigen has not been determined. One base away there is no much larger clone; base qualities are not given.

The sequenced sample consisted of CD4+ T cells from blood, cultured in vitro. The source of this sequence is a human donor in good health.

Read as DNA, the sequence is TGTGCCAGCATCGAGGGTGGGGTCTATGGCTACACCTTC. Translation gives CASIEGGVYGYTF. This chain is built from TRBV6-4 and TRBJ1-2, with no D gene named confidently. V loses 7 bases of germline sequence and J loses 4 bases, and the interval between the two ends is 13 bases. The CDR3 goes from the cysteine to the phenylalanine over 13 residues. Just the 39-base CDR3 DNA is kept, in frame starting at base 1. The germline V gene yields MRHNA for CDR1 and SNTAGT for CDR2.